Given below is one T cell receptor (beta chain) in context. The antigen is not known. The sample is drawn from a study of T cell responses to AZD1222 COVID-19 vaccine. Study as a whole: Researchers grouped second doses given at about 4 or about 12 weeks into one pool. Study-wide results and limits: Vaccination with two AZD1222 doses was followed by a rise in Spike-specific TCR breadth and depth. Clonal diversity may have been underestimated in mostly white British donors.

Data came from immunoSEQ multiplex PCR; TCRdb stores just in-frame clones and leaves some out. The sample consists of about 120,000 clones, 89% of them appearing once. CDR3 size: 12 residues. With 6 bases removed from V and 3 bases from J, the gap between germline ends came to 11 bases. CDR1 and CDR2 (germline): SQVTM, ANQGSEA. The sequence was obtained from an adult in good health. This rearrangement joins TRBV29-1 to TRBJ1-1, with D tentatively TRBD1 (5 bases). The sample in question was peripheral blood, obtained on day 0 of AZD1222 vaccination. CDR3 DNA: TGCAGCGTCCGGCGGGGGGACACTGAAGCTTTCTTT. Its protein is CSVRRGDTEAFF.